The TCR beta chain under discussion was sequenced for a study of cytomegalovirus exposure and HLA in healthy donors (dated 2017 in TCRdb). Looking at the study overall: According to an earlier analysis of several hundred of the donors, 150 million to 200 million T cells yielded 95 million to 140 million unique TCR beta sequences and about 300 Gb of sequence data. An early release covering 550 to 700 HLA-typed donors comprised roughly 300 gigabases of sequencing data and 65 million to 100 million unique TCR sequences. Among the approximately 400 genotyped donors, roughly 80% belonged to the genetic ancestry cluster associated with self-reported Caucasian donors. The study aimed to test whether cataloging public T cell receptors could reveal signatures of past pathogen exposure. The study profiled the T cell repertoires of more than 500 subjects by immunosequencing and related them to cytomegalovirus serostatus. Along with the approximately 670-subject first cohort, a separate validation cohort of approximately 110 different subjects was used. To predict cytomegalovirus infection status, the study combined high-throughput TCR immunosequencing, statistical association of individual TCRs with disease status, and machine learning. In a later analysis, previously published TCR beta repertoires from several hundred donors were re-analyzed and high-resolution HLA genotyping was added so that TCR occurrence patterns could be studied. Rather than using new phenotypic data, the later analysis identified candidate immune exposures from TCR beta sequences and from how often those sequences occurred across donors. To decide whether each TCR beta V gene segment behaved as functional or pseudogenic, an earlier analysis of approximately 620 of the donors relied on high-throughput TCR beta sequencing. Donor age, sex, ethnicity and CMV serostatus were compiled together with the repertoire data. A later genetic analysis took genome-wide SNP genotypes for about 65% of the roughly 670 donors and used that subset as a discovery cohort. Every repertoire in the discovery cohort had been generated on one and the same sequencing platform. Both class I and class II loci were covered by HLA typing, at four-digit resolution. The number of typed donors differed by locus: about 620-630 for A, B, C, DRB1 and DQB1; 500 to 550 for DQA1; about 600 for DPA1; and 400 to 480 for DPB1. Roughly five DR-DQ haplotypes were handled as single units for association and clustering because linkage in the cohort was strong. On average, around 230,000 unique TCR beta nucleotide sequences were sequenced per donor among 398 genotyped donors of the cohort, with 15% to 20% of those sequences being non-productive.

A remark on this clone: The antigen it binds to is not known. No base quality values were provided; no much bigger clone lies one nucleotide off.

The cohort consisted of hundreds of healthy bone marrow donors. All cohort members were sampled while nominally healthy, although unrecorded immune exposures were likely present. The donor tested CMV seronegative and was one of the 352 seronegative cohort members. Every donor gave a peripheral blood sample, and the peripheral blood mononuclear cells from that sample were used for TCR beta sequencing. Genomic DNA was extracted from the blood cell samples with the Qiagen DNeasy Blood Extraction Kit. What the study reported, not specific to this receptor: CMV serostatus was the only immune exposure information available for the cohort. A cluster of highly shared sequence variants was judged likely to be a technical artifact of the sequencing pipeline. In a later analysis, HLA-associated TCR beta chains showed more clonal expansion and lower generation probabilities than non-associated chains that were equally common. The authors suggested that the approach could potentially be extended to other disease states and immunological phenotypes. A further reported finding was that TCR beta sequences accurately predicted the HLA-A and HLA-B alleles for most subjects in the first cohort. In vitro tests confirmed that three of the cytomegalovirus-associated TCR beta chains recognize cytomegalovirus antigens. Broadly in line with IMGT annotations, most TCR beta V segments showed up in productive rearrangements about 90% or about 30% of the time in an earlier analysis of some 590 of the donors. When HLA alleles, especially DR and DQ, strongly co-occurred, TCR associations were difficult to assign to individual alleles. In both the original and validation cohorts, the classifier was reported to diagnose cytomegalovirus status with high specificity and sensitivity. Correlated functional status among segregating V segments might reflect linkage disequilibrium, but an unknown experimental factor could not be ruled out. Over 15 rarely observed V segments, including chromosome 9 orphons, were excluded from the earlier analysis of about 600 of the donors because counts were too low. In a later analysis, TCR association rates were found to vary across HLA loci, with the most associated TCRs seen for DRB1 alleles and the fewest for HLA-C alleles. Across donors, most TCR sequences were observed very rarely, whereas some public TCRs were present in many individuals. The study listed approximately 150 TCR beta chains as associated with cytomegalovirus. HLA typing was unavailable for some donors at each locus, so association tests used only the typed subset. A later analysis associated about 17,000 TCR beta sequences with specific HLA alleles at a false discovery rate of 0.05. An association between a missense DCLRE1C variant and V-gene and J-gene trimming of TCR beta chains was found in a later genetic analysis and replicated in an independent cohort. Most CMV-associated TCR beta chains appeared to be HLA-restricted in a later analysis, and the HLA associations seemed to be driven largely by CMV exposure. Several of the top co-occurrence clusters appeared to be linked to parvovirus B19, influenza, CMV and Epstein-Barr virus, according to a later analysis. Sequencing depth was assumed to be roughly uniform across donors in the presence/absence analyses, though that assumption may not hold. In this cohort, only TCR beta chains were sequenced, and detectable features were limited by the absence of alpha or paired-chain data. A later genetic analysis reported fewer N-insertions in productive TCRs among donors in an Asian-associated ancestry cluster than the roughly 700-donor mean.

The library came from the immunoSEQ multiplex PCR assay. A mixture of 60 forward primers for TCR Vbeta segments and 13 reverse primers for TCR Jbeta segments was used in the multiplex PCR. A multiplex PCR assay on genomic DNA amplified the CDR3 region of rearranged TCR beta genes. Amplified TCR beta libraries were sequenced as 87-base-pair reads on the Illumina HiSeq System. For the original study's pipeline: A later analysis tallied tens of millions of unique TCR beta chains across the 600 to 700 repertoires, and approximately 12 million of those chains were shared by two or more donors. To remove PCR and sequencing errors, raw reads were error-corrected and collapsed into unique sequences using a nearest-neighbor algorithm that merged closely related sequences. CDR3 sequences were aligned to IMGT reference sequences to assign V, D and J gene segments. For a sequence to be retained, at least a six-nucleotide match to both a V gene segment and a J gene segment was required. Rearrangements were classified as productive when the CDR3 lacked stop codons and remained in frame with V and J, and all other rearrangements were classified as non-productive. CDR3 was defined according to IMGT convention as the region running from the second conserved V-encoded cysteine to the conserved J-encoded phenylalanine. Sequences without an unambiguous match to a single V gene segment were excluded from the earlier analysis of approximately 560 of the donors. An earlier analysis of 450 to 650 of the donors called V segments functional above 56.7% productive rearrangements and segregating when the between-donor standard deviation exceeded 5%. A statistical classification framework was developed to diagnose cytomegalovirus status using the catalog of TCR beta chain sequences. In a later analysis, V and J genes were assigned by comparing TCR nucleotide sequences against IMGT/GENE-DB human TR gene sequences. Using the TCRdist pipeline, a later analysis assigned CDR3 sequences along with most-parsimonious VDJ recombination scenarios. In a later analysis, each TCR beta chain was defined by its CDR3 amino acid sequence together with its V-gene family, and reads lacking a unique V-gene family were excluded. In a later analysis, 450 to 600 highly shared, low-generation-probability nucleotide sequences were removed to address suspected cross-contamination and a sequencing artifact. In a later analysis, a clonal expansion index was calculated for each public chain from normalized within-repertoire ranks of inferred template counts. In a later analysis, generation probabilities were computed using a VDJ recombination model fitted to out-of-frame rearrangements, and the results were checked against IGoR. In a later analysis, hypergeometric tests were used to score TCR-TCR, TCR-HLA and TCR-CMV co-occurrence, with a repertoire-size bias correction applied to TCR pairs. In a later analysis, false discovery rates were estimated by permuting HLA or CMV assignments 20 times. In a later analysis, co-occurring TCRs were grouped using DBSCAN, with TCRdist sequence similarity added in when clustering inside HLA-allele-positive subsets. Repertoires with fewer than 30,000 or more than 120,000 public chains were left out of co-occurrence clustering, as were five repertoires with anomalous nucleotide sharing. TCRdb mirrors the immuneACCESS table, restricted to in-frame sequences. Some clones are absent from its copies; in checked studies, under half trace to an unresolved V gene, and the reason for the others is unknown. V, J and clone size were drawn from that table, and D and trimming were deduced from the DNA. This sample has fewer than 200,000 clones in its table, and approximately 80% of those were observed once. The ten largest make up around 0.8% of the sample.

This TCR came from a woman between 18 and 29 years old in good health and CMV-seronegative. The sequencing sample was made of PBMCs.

The CDR3 loop reads CASSLGDRGEAFF. The nucleotide sequence reads as follows: TGTGCCAGCAGTTTAGGCGACAGGGGGGAAGCTTTCTTT. The sequence joins TRBV28 to TRBJ1-1, and 9 bases in between align with TRBD1. Measured from the cysteine to the phenylalanine, the CDR3 is 13 residues long. Left in the record is the CDR3 DNA by itself, 39 bases read in frame from the first base. The germline V and J ends show losses of 2 bases and 8 bases respectively, and no gene match explains 3 bases of the junction. CDR1 and CDR2, per the germline V gene, are MDHEN and SYDVKM.